Listed below are T cell receptor beta chains from one sample, sequenced in a study of cytomegalovirus exposure and HLA in healthy donors. The repertoire was sequenced with immunoSEQ multiplex PCR; TCRdb's copy has only in-frame clones and lacks some. The specimen's table records around 100,000 clones. The sample consisted of PBMCs. The receptor set was obtained from a man under 40 in good health and CMV-seronegative. Both conserved end residues are part of each CDR3. D genes are given only for firm matches. Only part of the rows carry a size: once, few, many, or a class if the clone is expanded.

TRBJ1-6 | - | TRBV5-4 | 15 | - | TGTGCCAGCAGCTTACAGGGACCCTATAATTCACCCCTCCACTTT | CASSLQGPYNSPLHF
TRBJ2-6 | - | TRBV19 | 15 | - | TGTGCCAGTAGCAGGGGGGTGCCTGGGGCCAACGTCCTGACTTTC | CASSRGVPGANVLTF
TRBJ2-3 | TRBD2 | TRBV7-9 | 16 | - | TGTGCCAGCAGCTCGACTAGCGGGAGGTTGGGAGATACGCAGTATTTT | CASSSTSGRLGDTQYF
TRBJ2-3 | TRBD2 | TRBV7-9 | 16 | - | TGTGCCAGCAGCTCGACTAGCGGCTTGAGCAGGGGTACGCAGTATTTT | CASSSTSGLSRGTQYF
TRBJ2-7 | TRBD1 | TRBV19 | 17 | - | TGTGCCAGTAGTATCGGACAGGGGGCGACTTTGGGGTACGAGCAGTACTTC | CASSIGQGATLGYEQYF
TRBJ2-5 | - | TRBV6-5 | 15 | - | TGTGCCAGCAGTTACTCGGGTAGCGGACAAGAGACCCAGTACTTC | CASSYSGSGQETQYF
TRBJ1-5 | TRBD1 | TRBV28 | 15 | - | TGTGCCAGCACCCCGACAGGGGGCGGCAATCAGCCCCAGCATTTT | CASTPTGGGNQPQHF
TRBJ2-7 | - | TRBV15 | 14 | - | TGTGCCACCAGCAGGGGGGACACCGCATACGAGCAGTACTTC | CATSRGDTAYEQYF
TRBJ1-5 | - | TRBV4-1 | 15 | - | TGCGCCAGCAGCCAAGGAGGGGGGGCTGGGCAGCCCCAGCATTTT | CASSQGGGAGQPQHF
TRBJ1-6 | - | TRBV7-8 | 16 | - | TGTGCCAGCAGCTTAGCGGGGGGGGGAACTGATTCACCCCTCCACTTT | CASSLAGGGTDSPLHF
TRBJ2-5 | - | TRBV6-5 | 13 | - | TGTGCCAGCAGGGTACAAGGGAGGGAGACCCAGTACTTC | CASRVQGRETQYF
TRBJ2-6 | TRBD1 | TRBV6-1 | 15 | - | TGTGCCAGCAGCCGGACAGGGGACGGGGCCAACGTCCTGACTTTC | CASSRTGDGANVLTF
TRBJ2-7 | - | TRBV15 | 14 | - | TGTGCCACCAGCCGCGGGGTTAGCTCCTACGAGCAGTACTTC | CATSRGVSSYEQYF
TRBJ1-6 | - | TRBV19 | 14 | - | TGTGCCAGTAGTATCGGGGAAGGTGATTCACCCCTCCACTTT | CASSIGEGDSPLHF
TRBJ1-4 | - | TRBV4-3 | 17 | - | TGCGCCAGCAGCCAAGGACTCGCAGCGGTGTCTAATGAAAAACTGTTTTTT | CASSQGLAAVSNEKLFF
TRBJ2-5 | - | TRBV7-9 | 14 | - | TGTGCCAGCAGCTTAGGGAGCAGCCAAGAGACCCAGTACTTC | CASSLGSSQETQYF
TRBJ2-1 | TRBD2 | TRBV5-1 | 15 | - | TGCGCCAGCAGCTTGGGAGCGGGGGGGATCGGTGAGCAGTTCTTC | CASSLGAGGIGEQFF
TRBJ1-6 | - | TRBV19 | 17 | - | TGTGCCAGTAGTATAGATACATCCAGGGCGATGAATTCACCCCTCCACTTT | CASSIDTSRAMNSPLHF
TRBJ2-1 | - | TRBV15 | 16 | - | TGTGCCACCAGCAGAGATGCAACAGGTTATTACAATGAGCAGTTCTTC | CATSRDATGYYNEQFF
TRBJ2-7 | TRBD1 | TRBV28 | 14 | - | TGTGCCAGCAGTTCACCGGGACAGGGTCGGGAGCAGTACTTC | CASSSPGQGREQYF
TRBJ1-6 | TRBD1 | TRBV27 | 15 | - | TGTGCCAGCAGCCCCGGGACAGGGGGAGGCTCACCCCTCCACTTT | CASSPGTGGGSPLHF
TRBJ2-5 | - | TRBV19 | 15 | - | TGTGCCAGTAGGAGTAAGGGGCCCGGAGGGGAGACCCAGTACTTC | CASRSKGPGGETQYF
TRBJ1-1 | - | TRBV5-1 | 14 | - | TGCGCCAGCAGCTTGGCACAGGGCGAGGCTGAAGCTTTCTTT | CASSLAQGEAEAFF
TRBJ2-3 | - | TRBV12-5 | 14 | - | TGTGCTAGCTCAACGGGGGTCGGGGCGGATACGCAGTATTTT | CASSTGVGADTQYF
TRBJ2-6 | - | TRBV7-3 | 16 | - | TGTGCCAGCAGCCTCAATCAGGGAACTGGGGCCAACGTCCTGACTTTC | CASSLNQGTGANVLTF
TRBJ2-3 | TRBD2 | TRBV7-3 | 15 | - | TGTGCCAGCAGCTTAAGCGGGGGGGCCACAGATACGCAGTATTTT | CASSLSGGATDTQYF
TRBJ1-2 | - | TRBV6-5 | 13 | - | TGTGCCAGCAGGACAGACGCTAACTATGGCTACACCTTC | CASRTDANYGYTF
TRBJ2-3 | - | TRBV11-1 | 14 | - | TGTGCCAGCAGCTCCTCCTCTAGCACAGATACGCAGTATTTT | CASSSSSSTDTQYF
TRBJ2-5 | TRBD2 | TRBV19 | 16 | - | TGTGCCAGTAGTAGCGGGGGTCTAGCGGGGCAAGAGACCCAGTACTTC | CASSSGGLAGQETQYF
TRBJ2-1 | TRBD1 | TRBV6-6 | 16 | - | TGTGCCTCATGTCCGGGACAGGGAGGCTCCTACAATGAGCAGTTCTTC | CASCPGQGGSYNEQFF
TRBJ1-2 | - | TRBV6-1 | 16 | - | TGTGCCAGCAGTGAAGCGGCCACGCTAGCTAACTATGGCTACACCTTC | CASSEAATLANYGYTF
TRBJ1-5 | - | TRBV19 | 12 | medium-sized | TGTGATCGGGTGGATAGCAATCAGCCCCAGCATTTT | CDRVDSNQPQHF
TRBJ2-2 | TRBD2 | TRBV5-1 | 15 | - | TGCGCCAGCAGCTTTCTAGCGGGGGGCCGCGGGGAGCTGTTTTTT | CASSFLAGGRGELFF
TRBJ1-3 | TRBD1 | TRBV2 | 14 | - | TGTGCCAGCAGTCCGGACAGGGCGGGAAACACCATATATTTT | CASSPDRAGNTIYF
TRBJ2-1 | TRBD2 | TRBV11-2 | 15 | - | TGTGCCAGCAGCCTCGGACTAGCGTCCTACAATGAGCAGTTCTTC | CASSLGLASYNEQFF
TRBJ2-7 | TRBD1 | TRBV23-1 | 15 | - | TGCGCCAGCAGTCAAGGGGGCACAGGGGCCTACGAGCAGTACTTC | CASSQGGTGAYEQYF
TRBJ2-3 | - | TRBV5-1 | 17 | - | TGCGCCAGCAGCTTGGTGATAGGGGGTTGGGGCACAGATACGCAGTATTTT | CASSLVIGGWGTDTQYF
TRBJ1-2 | TRBD1 | TRBV6-4 | 15 | - | TGTGCCAGCACTCAACACCCGGGACAGAACTATGGCTACACCTTC | CASTQHPGQNYGYTF
TRBJ2-5 | TRBD2 | TRBV5-6 | 15 | - | TGTGCCAGCAGTTTTGGACTAGCGGGCCAAGAGACCCAGTACTTC | CASSFGLAGQETQYF
TRBJ2-1 | TRBD2 | TRBV6-5 | 15 | - | TGTGCCAGCAGTTACTCGACTAGCGGATACAATGAGCAGTTCTTC | CASSYSTSGYNEQFF
TRBJ1-2 | TRBD1 | TRBV12-5 | 15 | - | TGTGCTAGTGGCTTGGGACAGGGGATAAACTATGGCTACACCTTC | CASGLGQGINYGYTF
TRBJ1-4 | - | TRBV6-5 | 13 | - | TGTGCCAGCAGGATGACAGCAGGAGAAAAACTGTTTTTT | CASRMTAGEKLFF
TRBJ2-7 | - | TRBV6-1 | 15 | - | TGTGCCAGCAGTGATCAGACAGGACCTTCCTACGAGCAGTACTTC | CASSDQTGPSYEQYF
TRBJ2-3 | - | TRBV25-1 | 17 | - | TGTGCCAGCAGTGAGTTATCTCAACTCCCTAGCACAGATACGCAGTATTTT | CASSELSQLPSTDTQYF
TRBJ1-4 | - | TRBV11-2 | 16 | - | TGTGCCAGCAGCTTTCAGATGCTCCGGCGAGGGGAAAAACTGTTTTTT | CASSFQMLRRGEKLFF
TRBJ1-6 | - | TRBV5-1 | 16 | - | TGCGCCAGCAGCTTGGCCGCGGGGGCGGGCAGTTCACCCCTCCACTTT | CASSLAAGAGSSPLHF
TRBJ1-6 | TRBD1 | TRBV16 | 15 | - | TGTGCCAGCAGCCGGGCGGGGCAGGGGGATTCACCCCTCCACTTT | CASSRAGQGDSPLHF
TRBJ2-7 | TRBD1 | TRBV6-5 | 15 | - | TGTGCCAGCAGGTACCGGGACAGGGGGAGGTACGAGCAGTACTTC | CASRYRDRGRYEQYF
TRBJ1-1 | TRBD1 | TRBV2 | 17 | - | TGTGCCAGCAGTATACGGGACAGGGGTACAAAGAACACTGAAGCTTTCTTT | CASSIRDRGTKNTEAFF
TRBJ2-5 | - | TRBV5-6 | 14 | - | TGTGCCAGCAGCTCGACCCGACGCGGGGAGACCCAGTACTTC | CASSSTRRGETQYF
TRBJ1-2 | TRBD1 | TRBV2 | 15 | - | TGTGCCAGCCCCTATGAGGGACAGGCAAACTATGGCTACACCTTC | CASPYEGQANYGYTF
TRBJ2-2 | - | TRBV4-1 | 17 | - | TGCGCCAGCAGCCAGGTCAACCTAGTTGAATACACCGGGGAGCTGTTTTTT | CASSQVNLVEYTGELFF
TRBJ2-2 | - | TRBV4-1 | 13 | - | TGCGCCAGCAGCGCGGGGGCCGCCGGGGAGCTGTTTTTT | CASSAGAAGELFF
TRBJ1-5 | TRBD1 | TRBV2 | 13 | - | TGTGCCACCCAGGACAGGAGCAATCAGCCCCAGCATTTT | CATQDRSNQPQHF
TRBJ1-1 | - | TRBV6-1 | 13 | - | TGTGCCAGCACTAACAGTTTGAACACTGAAGCTTTCTTT | CASTNSLNTEAFF
TRBJ2-1 | - | TRBV5-4 | 16 | - | TGTGCCAGCAGCCCAAGTAGCTCGGTCTCCTACAATGAGCAGTTCTTC | CASSPSSSVSYNEQFF
TRBJ2-7 | TRBD1 | TRBV9 | 15 | - | TGTGCCAGCAGCGGGCGGACAGGGAGTTACTACGAGCAGTACTTC | CASSGRTGSYYEQYF
TRBJ2-3 | TRBD2 | TRBV6-4 | 14 | - | TGTGCCAGCAGTACTAGCGGAGGCTCAGATACGCAGTATTTT | CASSTSGGSDTQYF
TRBJ1-1 | - | TRBV6-5 | 16 | - | TGTGCCAGCAGTTATAGCGGGGGACCTTTGGGGACTGAAGCTTTCTTT | CASSYSGGPLGTEAFF